This T cell receptor beta chain was retrieved from a study of control samples from healthy donors and cancer patients. The protocol was immunoSEQ multiplex PCR, while the TCRdb copy is restricted to in-frame clones and leaves out a portion. The sample yields about 54,000 clones, around 95% seen once. This CDR3 contains 13 residues. V was trimmed by 11 bases and J by 0 bases, leaving 11 bases between them. Germline-derived CDR1 and CDR2 are MNHEY and SMNVEV (reference sequence). The chain links TRBV27 to TRBJ1-5, with a tentative D call TRBD1 (5 bases). Sequenced input: blood. The clonotype was recovered from a woman aged 30 to 39 in good health. CDR3 sequence reads: CAVGRDSNQPQHF. DNA for the CDR3: TGTGCCGTCGGCAGGGATAGCAATCAGCCCCAGCATTTT.